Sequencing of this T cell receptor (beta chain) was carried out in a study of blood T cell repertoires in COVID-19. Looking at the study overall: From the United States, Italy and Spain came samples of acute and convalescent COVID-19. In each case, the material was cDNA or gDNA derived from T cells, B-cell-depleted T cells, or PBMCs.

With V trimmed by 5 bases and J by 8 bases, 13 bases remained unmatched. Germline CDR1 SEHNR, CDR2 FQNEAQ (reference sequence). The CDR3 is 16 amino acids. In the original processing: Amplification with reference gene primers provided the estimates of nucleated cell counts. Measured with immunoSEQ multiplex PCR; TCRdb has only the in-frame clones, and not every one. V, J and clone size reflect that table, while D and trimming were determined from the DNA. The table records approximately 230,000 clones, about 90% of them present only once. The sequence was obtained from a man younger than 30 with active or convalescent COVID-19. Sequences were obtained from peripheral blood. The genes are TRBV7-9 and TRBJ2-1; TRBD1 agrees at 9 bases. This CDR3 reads CASSQRSGTGSHEQFF. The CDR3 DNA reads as TGTGCCAGCAGCCAAAGGTCCGGGACAGGGAGCCATGAGCAGTTCTTC.